This paragraph reports one TCR beta chain. Its cognate antigen is unknown. This entry belongs to a study of blood T cells in healthy people across ages. PBMCs were isolated at a quantity of at least 6.5 million per sample. Study-wide points: It was the long-lived donors that had more naive CD4+ cells and higher diversity than aged donors.

A sample-barcoded 5' primer and a J-beta primer mix were used in a second PCR of about 6 to 11 cycles. A template-switch adaptor containing 12 random nucleotides labeled each cDNA molecule. Sequencing recovered at least 3 million CDR3-containing paired-end reads from each sample. Each CDR3 protein gets one entry after TCRdb re-called the 5' RACE reads with MiXCR. This sample yields roughly 1.7 million distinct CDR3 sequences, of which 30% to 40% are seen a single time; over 9% belongs to the top ten. This clonotype was sampled from a woman under 40 in good health. Sequencing used blood.

CDR3 sequence reads: CASTQQGRAPYEQYF. As DNA, the CDR3 is TGTGCCAGCACTCAACAGGGGAGGGCTCCCTACGAGCAGTACTTC. The chain joins TRBV13 to TRBJ2-7, with D tentatively TRBD1 or TRBD2 (7 bases each). V was clipped by 7 bases and J by 2 bases, with 18 bases between them. The germline V gene encodes CDR1 PRHDT and CDR2 FYEKMQ (reference sequence). The CDR3 is 15 residues long.